This T cell receptor beta chain was identified during a study of blood T cell repertoires in COVID-19. Overall study: Nucleic acid was either cDNA or gDNA, and it came from T cells, B-cell-depleted T cells, or PBMCs.

In the source study's methods: Amplification of reference gene primers was used by the study to estimate nucleated cell counts. Measured with immunoSEQ multiplex PCR; TCRdb has only the in-frame clones, and not every one. Clone size and V and J calls were adopted from that table, with D and trimming inferred from the DNA. The sample includes fewer than 500,000 clones, about nine tenths seen only once; the top ten take 0.65% to 0.9%. The age range of participants was about 18 to 100 years, with residence in more than 20 US areas. This clone was observed a handful of times. V dropped 6 bases and J dropped 0 bases, with 14 bases sitting between them. Germline values: CDR1 MGHDK, CDR2 SYGVNS. The CDR3 runs 16 residues.

This receptor was taken from a woman aged 18-29 years who had recovered from COVID-19. Sample: PBMCs or T cells enriched from blood (not recorded which). J is TRBJ2-2 and V is TRBV25-1; the D gene is possibly TRBD1 (8 bases). Here the CDR3 DNA reads TGTGCCAGCAGCGGGGGGACAGGCACGAACACCGGGGAGCTGTTTTTT. Its translation is CASSGGTGTNTGELFF.